This T cell receptor beta chain appears in the sequencing data of a study of T cell changes during pregnancy in multiple sclerosis. Method: immunoSEQ multiplex PCR; TCRdb's copy keeps in-frame clones and lacks some. The sample has approximately 97,000 clones, less than 95% seen once. CDR3 size: 13 residues. CDR1 MGHRA and CDR2 YSYEKL come from the germline V gene. V was cut by 6 bases and J by 1 base, with 9 bases left in between. The chain combines TRBV4-1 with TRBJ1-1; no clear D. Material: peripheral blood, obtained in the second trimester of pregnancy. This TCR was recovered from a female donor in good health, enrolled as a control in a pregnancy study. CDR3 nucleotides: TGCGCCAGCAGGCCTAACTGGAACACTGAAGCTTTCTTT. This encodes CASRPNWNTEAFF.